These T cell receptor beta chains were read from a single sample in a study of blood T cell repertoires in COVID-19. The method was immunoSEQ multiplex PCR; TCRdb's version includes in-frame clones alone and lacks a portion of them. This sample has about 120,000 clones, with approximately 84% found just once. Sequencing was performed on peripheral blood. These receptor sequences come from a man between 65 and 80 years old with active or convalescent COVID-19. Each CDR3 is given with its conserved first and last residue. Each record gives: CDR3 protein, J gene, clone size, V gene. Expanded clones get a size class; other rows say once, few or many, or leave the size out.

CDR3aa: CASSLRAGGTEAFF
j_gene: TRBJ1-1
abundance: NA
v_gene: TRBV7-2

CDR3aa: CASSLGGQGAKNIQYF
j_gene: TRBJ2-4
abundance: few
v_gene: TRBV27

CDR3aa: CASSKSGIALGYF
j_gene: TRBJ2-5
abundance: NA
v_gene: TRBV28

CDR3aa: CASSQVTTPGGFNEQYF
j_gene: TRBJ2-7
abundance: NA
v_gene: TRBV3-1/TRBV3-2

CDR3aa: CASSLNRVSGTEAFF
j_gene: TRBJ1-1
abundance: NA
v_gene: TRBV27

CDR3aa: CASSFTGTGNQPQHF
j_gene: TRBJ1-5
abundance: NA
v_gene: TRBV5-1

CDR3aa: CASSSHAPGQGGNHEKLFF
j_gene: TRBJ1-4
abundance: NA
v_gene: TRBV3-1/TRBV3-2

CDR3aa: CASSIAWTGLSPLHF
j_gene: TRBJ1-6
abundance: NA
v_gene: TRBV19

CDR3aa: CASSRPTGGFNEQFF
j_gene: TRBJ2-1
abundance: NA
v_gene: TRBV6-5

CDR3aa: CASSVTLNTEAFF
j_gene: TRBJ1-1
abundance: NA
v_gene: TRBV7-9

CDR3aa: CASSEPEGGRSGFF
j_gene: TRBJ1-1
abundance: NA
v_gene: TRBV10-1

CDR3aa: CAWSGPAANYGYTF
j_gene: TRBJ1-2
abundance: NA
v_gene: TRBV30

CDR3aa: CASSSGTGVGGYTF
j_gene: TRBJ1-2
abundance: NA
v_gene: TRBV11-3

CDR3aa: CASSLGQGGNTGELFF
j_gene: TRBJ2-2
abundance: NA
v_gene: TRBV5-1

CDR3aa: CAISERLAGDNSYNEQFF
j_gene: TRBJ2-1
abundance: NA
v_gene: TRBV10-3

CDR3aa: CASSQDLAVMNTEAFF
j_gene: TRBJ1-1
abundance: NA
v_gene: TRBV4-3

CDR3aa: CASSRTAHGYTF
j_gene: TRBJ1-2
abundance: NA
v_gene: TRBV7-9

CDR3aa: CASSLGPGDIQYF
j_gene: TRBJ2-4
abundance: NA
v_gene: TRBV11-3

CDR3aa: CAWGPRGQGVTEAFF
j_gene: TRBJ1-1
abundance: NA
v_gene: TRBV30

CDR3aa: CASNPYRQGRNEQFF
j_gene: TRBJ2-1
abundance: NA
v_gene: TRBV6-5

CDR3aa: CASSRDRGNEKLFF
j_gene: TRBJ1-4
abundance: NA
v_gene: TRBV6-5

CDR3aa: CASRSSPRASGANVLTF
j_gene: TRBJ2-6
abundance: NA
v_gene: TRBV19

CDR3aa: CASSSRQVGNTEAFF
j_gene: TRBJ1-1
abundance: NA
v_gene: TRBV5-4